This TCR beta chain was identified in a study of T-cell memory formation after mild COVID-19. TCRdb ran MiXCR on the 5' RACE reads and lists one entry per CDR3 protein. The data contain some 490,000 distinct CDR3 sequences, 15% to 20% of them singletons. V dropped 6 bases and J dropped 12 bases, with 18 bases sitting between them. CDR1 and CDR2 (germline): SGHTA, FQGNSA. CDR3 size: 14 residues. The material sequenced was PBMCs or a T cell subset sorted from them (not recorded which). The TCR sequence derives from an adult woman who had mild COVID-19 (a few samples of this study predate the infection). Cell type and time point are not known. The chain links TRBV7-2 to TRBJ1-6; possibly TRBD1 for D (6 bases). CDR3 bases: TGTGCCAGCAGACACTATGACCGGGACAAACCCCTCCACTTT. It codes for CASRHYDRDKPLHF.